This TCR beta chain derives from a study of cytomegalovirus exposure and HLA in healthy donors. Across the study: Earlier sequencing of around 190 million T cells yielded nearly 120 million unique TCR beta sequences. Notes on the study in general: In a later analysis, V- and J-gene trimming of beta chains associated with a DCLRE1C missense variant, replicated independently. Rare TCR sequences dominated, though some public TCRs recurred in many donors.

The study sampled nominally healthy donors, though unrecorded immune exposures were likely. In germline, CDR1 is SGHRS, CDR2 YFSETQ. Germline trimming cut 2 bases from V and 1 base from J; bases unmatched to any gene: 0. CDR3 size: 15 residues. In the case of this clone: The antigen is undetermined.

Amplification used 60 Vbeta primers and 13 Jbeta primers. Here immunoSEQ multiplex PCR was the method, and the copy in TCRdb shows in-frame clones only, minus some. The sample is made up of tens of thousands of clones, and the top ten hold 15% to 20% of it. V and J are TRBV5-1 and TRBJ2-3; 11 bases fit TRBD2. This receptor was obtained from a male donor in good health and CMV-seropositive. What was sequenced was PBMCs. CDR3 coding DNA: TGCGCCAGCAGCTTTAGCGGGGGGGGCACAGATACGCAGTATTTT. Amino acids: CASSFSGGGTDTQYF.